A single sample is the source of the 14 T cell receptor beta chains below, sequenced in a study of T cell changes during pregnancy in multiple sclerosis. Profiled with immunoSEQ multiplex PCR; TCRdb holds only in-frame clones, not every one. The sample shows roughly 63,000 clones, approximately 93% of them seen only once. The sample was CD8+ T cells from peripheral blood mononuclear cells, taken in the second trimester of pregnancy. The receptors here all came from a female donor with multiple sclerosis, enrolled in a pregnancy study.

The V call is TRBV6-5, the J call TRBJ2-7; D ambiguous. V lost 0 bases, J lost 0 bases, and 3 bases lay in between. This CDR3 has 13 amino acids. In germline, CDR1 is MNHEY, CDR2 SVGAGI. The CDR3 sequence is CASSYSYSYEQYF. Written as DNA, the CDR3 is TGTGCCAGCAGTTACTCTTACTCCTACGAGCAGTACTTC.

CDR3 nucleotide sequence: TGTGCCAGCAGTGAACCGGGACTAGGGTCCCAAGAGACCCAGTACTTC. It yields the protein CASSEPGLGSQETQYF. This sequence joins TRBV28 and TRBJ2-5; TRBD2 matches at 8 bases. The CDR3 is made up of 16 amino acids. V dropped 5 bases and J dropped 1; count of bases not matched to a gene: 9. Germline lookup yields CDR1 MDHEN and CDR2 SYDVKM.

CDR3 amino acids: CSVIEGAFLYEQYF. The CDR3 coding sequence is TGCAGCGTTATTGAGGGGGCATTTCTCTACGAGCAGTACTTC. The chain joins TRBV29-1 to TRBJ2-7; TRBD1 aligns across 7 bases. There are 14 residues in the CDR3. V was clipped by 5 bases and J by 3 bases; unmatched bases: 10. Germline V CDR1 and CDR2: SQVTM, ANQGSEA.

V and J are TRBV27 and TRBJ1-6, with unresolved D. The CDR3 spans 13 residues. V was pared by 1 base and J by 10 bases, with 8 bases between. Per germline, CDR1 MNHEY and CDR2 SMNVEV (reference sequence). CDR3 region: CASSLYGGSPLHF. As DNA, the CDR3 is TGTGCCAGCAGTTTATATGGAGGATCACCCCTCCACTTT.

The chain carries TRBV29-1 and TRBJ2-5; no reliable D call. Trimming removed 3 bases from V and 4 bases from J, with 9 bases in between. CDR3 length equals 12 residues. Looked up from germline, CDR1 is SQVTM and CDR2 is ANQGSEA. The CDR3 sequence: CSVESFLETQYF. The CDR3 nucleotides are TGCAGCGTTGAGTCCTTCTTAGAGACCCAGTACTTC. Filled out from reference TRBV29-1 and TRBJ2-5, the complete variable domain reads SAVISQKPSRDICQRGTSLTIQCQVDSQVTMMFWYRQQPGQSLTLIATANQGSEATYESGFVIDKFPISRPNLTFSTLTVSNMSPEDSSIYLCSVESFLETQYFGPGTRLLVL.

This sequence joins TRBV7-9 and TRBJ2-3; D is perhaps TRBD2 (6 bases). Germline values: CDR1 SEHNR, CDR2 FQNEAQ (reference sequence). V lost 5 bases to trimming and J lost 2 bases, with 17 bases between them. The CDR3 is made up of 16 amino acids. The CDR3 sequence is CASSRPMREDTDTQYF. The CDR3 region has the DNA TGTGCCAGCAGCCGACCGATGAGGGAGGACACAGATACGCAGTATTTT.

The chain carries TRBV7-9 and TRBJ2-2; 7 bases line up with TRBD1. Germline CDR1 is SEHNR and CDR2 is FQNEAQ (reference sequence). J was trimmed by 4 bases and V by 11 bases; bases with no gene match: 4. The CDR3 consists of 12 residues. The DNA for the CDR3 is TGTGCCGGGACAGTCGTCACCGGGGAGCTGTTTTTT. Residues: CAGTVVTGELFF.

The genes are TRBV12-5 and TRBJ2-7; 9 positions match TRBD1. Trimming cost V 1 base and J 3 bases; bases outside gene matches: 4. This CDR3 spans 15 amino acids. From germline, CDR1 is LGHNT and CDR2 FRNRAP. CDR3 bases: TGTGCTAGTGGTTTGGACGGACAGGGGATCTACGAGCAGTACTTC. It encodes CASGLDGQGIYEQYF.

This clone was counted only a few times. The rearrangement joins TRBV2 to TRBJ2-1; TRBD1 is a possible D gene (5 bases). CDR1 SNHLY and CDR2 FYNNEI come from the germline V gene. The V end lost 7 bases, the J end lost 10 bases, and 14 bases lay between the germline ends. The CDR3 contains 12 residues. CDR3 sequence: CASIGRVEEQFF. The CDR3 nucleotides are TGTGCCAGCATAGGCAGGGTTGAAGAGCAGTTCTTC.

This clone was found once. The genes are TRBV7-2 and TRBJ2-5; D may be TRBD2 (6 bases). This CDR3 spans 13 amino acids. V was cut by 3 bases and J by 7 bases, with 12 bases left in between. Germline-derived CDR1 and CDR2 are SGHTA and FQGNSA. This chain's CDR3 is CASSLGRRATQYF. The CDR3 DNA follows: TGTGCCAGCAGCTTGGGCCGGAGGGCGACCCAGTACTTC. The full variable domain, rest sourced from reference TRBV7-2 and TRBJ2-5, is GAGVSQSPSNKVTEKGKDVELRCDPISGHTALYWYRQSLGQGLEFLIYFQGNSAPDKSGLPSDRFSAERTGGSVSTLTIQRTQQEDSAVYLCASSLGRRATQYFGPGTRLLVL.

This clone came up once. The chain uses TRBV9 and TRBJ1-2; no clear D gene. The length of the CDR3 is 13 residues. V lost 1 base to trimming and J lost 7 bases, with 11 bases between them. CDR1 and CDR2 from the germline V gene are SGDLS and YYNGEE. Here the CDR3 reads CASSVRGPGGYTF. The DNA for the CDR3 is TGTGCCAGCAGCGTAAGAGGGCCGGGTGGCTACACCTTC. The full variable domain, in which reference TRBV9 and TRBJ1-2 provide the parts outside the CDR3, is DSGVTQTPKHLITATGQRVTLRCSPRSGDLSVYWYQQSLDQGLQFLIQYYNGEERAKGNILERFSAQQFPDLHSELNLSSLELGDSALYFCASSVRGPGGYTFGSGTRLTVV.

This clone appeared a few times. The chain combines TRBV2 with TRBJ1-1; D remains unclear. There are 10 residues in the CDR3. Germline values: CDR1 SNHLY, CDR2 FYNNEI. The ends were cut back, 7 bases at V and 11 bases at J, with 11 bases in the middle. CDR3 in amino acids: CASKGREAFF. The CDR3 nucleotides read TGTGCCAGCAAAGGAAGGGAGGCTTTCTTT.

Only one count was recorded for this clone. The V call is TRBV6-5, the J call TRBJ2-1; D not resolved. CDR1 and CDR2 (germline): MNHEY, SVGAGI. V was clipped by 5 bases and J by 5 bases, with 10 bases between them. This CDR3 contains 13 residues. This chain's CDR3 is CASSTYINNEQFF. The CDR3 nucleotides are TGTGCCAGCAGTACCTATATCAACAATGAGCAGTTCTTC.

The V call is TRBV2, the J call TRBJ1-2, with D tentatively TRBD1 (5 bases). Trimming removed 2 bases from V and 6 bases from J, with 13 bases in between. This CDR3 has 14 residues. Germline V gene lookup returns CDR1 SNHLY and CDR2 FYNNEI. CDR3 residues: CASSERGGWNGYTF. The CDR3 nucleotides are TGTGCCAGCAGTGAACGGGGGGGATGGAATGGCTACACCTTC.